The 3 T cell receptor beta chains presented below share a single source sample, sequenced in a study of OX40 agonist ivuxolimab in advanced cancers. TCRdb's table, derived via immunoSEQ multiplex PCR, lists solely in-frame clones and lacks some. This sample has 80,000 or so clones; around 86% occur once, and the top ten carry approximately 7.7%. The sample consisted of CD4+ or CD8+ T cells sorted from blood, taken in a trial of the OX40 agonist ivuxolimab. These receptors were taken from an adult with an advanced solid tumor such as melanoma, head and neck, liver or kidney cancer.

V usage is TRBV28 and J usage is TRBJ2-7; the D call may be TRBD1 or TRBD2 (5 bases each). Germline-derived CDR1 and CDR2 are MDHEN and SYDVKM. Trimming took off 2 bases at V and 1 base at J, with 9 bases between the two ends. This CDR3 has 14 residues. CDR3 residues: CASSLVGGSYEQYF. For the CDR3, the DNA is TGTGCCAGCAGTTTAGTTGGGGGTTCCTACGAGCAGTACTTC.

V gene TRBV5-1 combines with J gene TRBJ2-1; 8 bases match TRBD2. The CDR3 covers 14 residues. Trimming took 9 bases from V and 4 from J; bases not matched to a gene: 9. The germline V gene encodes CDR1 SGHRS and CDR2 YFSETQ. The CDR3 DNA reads TGCGCCACCGGGGGGGCGGGCCCGTACAATGAGCAGTTCTTC. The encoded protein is CATGGAGPYNEQFF. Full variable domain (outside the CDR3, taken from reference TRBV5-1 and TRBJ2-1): KAGVTQTPRYLIKTRGQQVTLSCSPISGHRSVSWYQQTPGQGLQFLFEYFSETQRNKGNFPGRFSGRQFSNSRSEMNVSTLELGDSALYLCATGGAGPYNEQFFGPGTRLTVL.

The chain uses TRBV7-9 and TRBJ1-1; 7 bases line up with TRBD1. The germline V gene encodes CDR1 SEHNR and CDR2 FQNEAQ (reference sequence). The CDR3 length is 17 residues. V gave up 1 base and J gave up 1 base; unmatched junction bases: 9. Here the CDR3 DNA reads TGTGCCAGCAGCTTAGTAGCGGGCCCAGGGGGGAACACTGAAGCTTTCTTT. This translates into CASSLVAGPGGNTEAFF.